This TCR beta chain was sequenced for a study of Ad26.COV2.S vaccination and SARS-CoV-2 variants. Study summary: Intramuscular Ad26.COV2.S doses were given once or twice, 56 days apart.

V lost 3 bases to trimming and J lost 3 bases, with 11 bases between them. Germline V gene lookup returns CDR1 MDHEN and CDR2 SYDVKM. There are 14 residues in the CDR3. Treatment meaning: roughly 18 received Ad26.COV2.S at low or high dose, single or two shots; about 5 received placebo; per-sample allocation not given. Samples came from day 63 after the first vaccine or placebo injection. Clones were read by immunoSEQ multiplex PCR, and TCRdb kept only the in-frame ones, dropping some. The data show fewer than 400,000 clones, around four fifths seen once. Points on this clone: Its antigen remains unknown.

General study findings and limits: Total responses of T cells may have been underestimated by the analyses of TCR breadth and depth.

The material was peripheral blood, obtained in a trial of Ad26.COV2.S vaccine versus placebo. This sequence was found in a person between 18 and 59 years old who received the Ad26.COV2.S COVID-19 vaccine or a placebo. J is TRBJ1-1 and V is TRBV28, with D maybe TRBD1 (5 bases). CDR3 nucleotide sequence: TGTGCCAGCAGTTTCCAGGGCAGAGACACTGAAGCTTTCTTT. The encoded protein is CASSFQGRDTEAFF.